This T cell receptor (beta chain) was recovered during a study of control samples from healthy donors and cancer patients (dated by TCRdb to the early 2020s). This clone was counted once. Its recognized antigen is unknown. There are no base qualities to consult, and no much larger clone falls within one base. Library preparation employed the immunoSEQ multiplex PCR assay. The source is immuneACCESS, and TCRdb retained only in-frame sequences with V and J called. Part of the clones is not carried over; for the studies checked, unresolved V genes explain less than half of this, and the remainder is unexplained. A total of approximately 93,000 clones appear in this sample, roughly 91% of them only once. The ten largest clones take up 9% to 10% of the sample. The receptor was derived from a woman between 45 and 65 years old with colorectal cancer. The source material was PBMCs.

The CDR3 loop reads CASSLKGAGGELFF. The sequenced DNA is TGTGCCAGCAGCTTAAAGGGGGCCGGCGGGGAGCTGTTTTTT. The chain was built from TRBV7-3 and TRBJ2-2, and TRBD1 matches 7 of the central bases. The CDR3 goes from the cysteine to the phenylalanine over 14 residues. The sequence is cut down to CDR3 DNA, 42 bases in frame from base 1. Compared with germline, V lacks 1 base and J lacks 7 bases; bases without a gene match: 3. From the germline V gene, CDR1 is SGHTA and CDR2 is FQGTGA.